The 21 T cell receptor beta chains listed next were all sequenced from one sample in a study of cytomegalovirus exposure and HLA in healthy donors. The PCR ran on 60 Vbeta and 13 Jbeta primers. Repertoires were generated with immunoSEQ multiplex PCR, while TCRdb's copy carries only in-frame clones and drops some. The data contain approximately 200,000 clones, over 75% of them seen just once; the ten biggest clones take up less than 2.5%. The specimen was PBMCs. The receptors come from a woman between 50 and 59 years old in good health and CMV-seronegative.

DNA for the CDR3: TGTGCCAGCATCAACGGAGGTACAGGGGCCAACGTCCTGACTTTC. Protein sequence: CASINGGTGANVLTF. V gene TRBV28 combines with J gene TRBJ2-6; a possible D gene is TRBD2 (5 bases). V lost 7 bases and J 4 bases, leaving 14 bases between the germline ends. Per the germline V gene, CDR1 is MDHEN and CDR2 is SYDVKM. This CDR3 is built from 15 residues. The full variable domain, with the rest looked up from reference TRBV28 and TRBJ2-6, is DVKVTQSSRYLVKRTGEKVFLECVQDMDHENMFWYRQDPGLGLRLIYFSYDVKMKEKGDIPEGYSVSREKKERFSLILESASTNQTSMYLCASINGGTGANVLTFGAGSRLTVL.

This chain uses TRBV5-1 with TRBJ1-1; D is unclear. Trimming pared 4 bases from V and 6 bases from J, leaving 16 bases between. The germline CDR1 and CDR2 sequences are SGHRS and YFSETQ. The CDR3 loop spans 14 amino acids. CDR3 coding DNA: TGCGCCAGCAGCCGCGCAGGTAATCGAGCTGAAGCTTTCTTT. Translating gives CASSRAGNRAEAFF. The full variable domain, rest sourced from reference TRBV5-1 and TRBJ1-1, is KAGVTQTPRYLIKTRGQQVTLSCSPISGHRSVSWYQQTPGQGLQFLFEYFSETQRNKGNFPGRFSGRQFSNSRSEMNVSTLELGDSALYLCASSRAGNRAEAFFGQGTRLTVV.

The V gene is TRBV27, the J gene TRBJ2-2, with D possibly matching TRBD1 (6 bases). Trimming shortened V by 10 bases and J by 5 bases, and 11 bases separated the two germline ends. The CDR3 extends over 12 amino acids. Germline CDR1 reads MNHEY; CDR2 reads SMNVEV (reference sequence). CDR3 nucleotides: TGTGCCACAGCTCAGGGGACCGGGGAGCTGTTTTTT. Translation gives CATAQGTGELFF.

The DNA for the CDR3 is TGTGCCTGGAGTAGTCGGGGAGAGCAGTTCTTC. Residues: CAWSSRGEQFF. The V call is TRBV30, the J call TRBJ2-1, with D maybe TRBD2 (5 bases). V shed 2 bases and J shed 10 bases, with 9 bases lying between them. Germline V gene lookup returns CDR1 GTSNPN and CDR2 SVGIG (reference sequence). CDR3 length equals 11 residues.

The chain couples TRBV7-9 to TRBJ1-1; perhaps TRBD1 as D (5 bases). The CDR3 spans 15 residues. V gave up 5 bases and J gave up 5 bases, with 18 bases separating them. Germline V gene lookup returns CDR1 SEHNR and CDR2 FQNEAQ (reference sequence). The CDR3 DNA reads as TGTGCCAGCAGCCCAGAGGCAGGGAGCGGGACTGAAGCTTTCTTT. Protein sequence: CASSPEAGSGTEAFF.

The chain links TRBV7-9 to TRBJ1-4; no clear D. Germline V gene sequence: CDR1 SEHNR, CDR2 FQNEAQ (reference sequence). The CDR3 is made up of 13 amino acids. Trimming removed 0 bases at V and 5 bases at J, with 4 bases between. DNA for the CDR3: TGTGCCAGCAGCTTAGCAGCGAATGAAAAACTGTTTTTT. This sequence encodes CASSLAANEKLFF. The full variable domain, with the rest looked up from reference TRBV7-9 and TRBJ1-4, is DTGVSQNPRHKITKRGQNVTFRCDPISEHNRLYWYRQTLGQGPEFLTYFQNEAQLEKSRLLSDRFSAERPKGSFSTLEIQRTEQGDSAMYLCASSLAANEKLFFGSGTQLSVL.

The chain joins TRBV18 to TRBJ2-5; 14 bases fit TRBD2. Germline CDR1 and CDR2: KGHSH and LQKENI. Trimming removed 5 bases from V and 2 bases from J; junction bases left unmatched: 16. This CDR3 is 20 amino acids long. The CDR3, as DNA: TGTGCCAGCTCATTTTTGTCAAGGGGACTAGCGGGAGAAGTACAAGAGACCCAGTACTTC. Protein: CASSFLSRGLAGEVQETQYF. The variable domain in full, completed from reference TRBV18 and TRBJ2-5, reads NAGVMQNPRHLVRRRGQEARLRCSPMKGHSHVYWYRQLPEEGLKFMVYLQKENIIDESGMPKERFSAEFPKEGPSILRIQQVVRGDSAAYFCASSFLSRGLAGEVQETQYFGPGTRLLVL.

This sequence joins TRBV6-5 and TRBJ1-2; 11 nucleotides align to TRBD1. In germline, CDR1 is MNHEY, CDR2 SVGAGI. V dropped 5 bases and J dropped 3; count of bases not matched to a gene: 5. The CDR3 consists of 15 residues. As DNA, the CDR3 is TGTGCCAGCAGTCCAGGGACAGGGGGTGACTATGGCTACACCTTC. Amino acid sequence: CASSPGTGGDYGYTF.

Comment on this clone: The same CDR3 can be traced to other DNA sequences in this sample. The V call is TRBV7-3, the J call TRBJ1-1, with D perhaps matching TRBD1 (5 bases). Germline CDR1 is SGHTA and CDR2 is FQGTGA. V shed 2 bases and J shed 1 base, with 5 bases lying between them. The CDR3 covers 13 residues. The CDR3 DNA sequence: TGTGCCAGCAGCTTAGGACAGAACACTGAAGCTTTCTTT. The encoded protein is CASSLGQNTEAFF.

V is TRBV6-5 and J is TRBJ2-5; 9 bases fit TRBD1. Trimming took 4 bases from V and 2 from J; bases not matched to a gene: 2. Germline lookup yields CDR1 MNHEY and CDR2 SVGAGI. The CDR3 has 14 amino acids. CDR3 amino acids: CASSLDRGQETQYF. The CDR3 region has the DNA TGTGCCAGCAGTTTGGACAGGGGTCAAGAGACCCAGTACTTC.

The rearrangement uses TRBV7-2 and TRBJ1-5; the D gene is possibly TRBD1 (5 bases). Germline loops: CDR1 SGHTA, CDR2 FQGNSA. This CDR3 comprises 17 residues. V lost 6 bases and J 5 bases, leaving 23 bases between the germline ends. In nucleotides, the CDR3 is TGTGCCAGCAGAGTAGCCGCGGGGCGCCGCTTGGATCAGCCCCAGCATTTT. It yields the protein CASRVAAGRRLDQPQHF.

The chain has TRBV7-3 and TRBJ2-1; weak D call: TRBD1 (5 bases). The germline V gene has CDR1 SGHTA and CDR2 FQGTGA. Trimming removed 4 bases from V and 2 bases from J, with 12 bases in between. This CDR3 spans 15 amino acids. In DNA, the CDR3 is TGTGCCAGCAGCTCCGAAGTGGGGCCCTACAATGAGCAGTTCTTC. Translated, it gives CASSSEVGPYNEQFF. Drawing the rest from reference TRBV7-3 and TRBJ2-1, the complete variable domain is GAGVSQTPSNKVTEKGKYVELRCDPISGHTALYWYRQSLGQGPEFLIYFQGTGAADDSGLPNDRFFAVRPEGSVSTLKIQRTERGDSAVYLCASSSEVGPYNEQFFGPGTRLTVL.

The chain carries TRBV29-1 and TRBJ1-1; D is unclear. This CDR3 has 13 amino acids. Germline V CDR1 and CDR2: SQVTM, ANQGSEA. Between the trimmed V and J ends, which lost 7 bases and 1 base, there was a span of 13 bases. The CDR3 coding sequence is TGCAGCGGCGGGGAACAGCCGAACACTGAAGCTTTCTTT. The encoded protein is CSGGEQPNTEAFF. Based on the CDR3 plus reference TRBV29-1 and TRBJ1-1, the full variable domain is SAVISQKPSRDICQRGTSLTIQCQVDSQVTMMFWYRQQPGQSLTLIATANQGSEATYESGFVIDKFPISRPNLTFSTLTVSNMSPEDSSIYLCSGGEQPNTEAFFGQGTRLTVV.

In DNA form, the CDR3 reads TGTGCCACCAGCTTCCGGACTAGCGACTACAATGAGCAGTTCTTC. Translating it yields CATSFRTSDYNEQFF. This chain joins TRBV15 and TRBJ2-1; the match to TRBD2 covers 9 bases. V shed 5 bases and J 3 bases; nucleotides not matched to a gene: 5. The germline gives CDR1 LNHNV, CDR2 YYDKDF (reference sequence). This CDR3 is built from 15 residues.

V gene TRBV30 combines with J gene TRBJ1-3, with a possible D match to TRBD1 (5 bases). The length of the CDR3 is 13 residues. V shed 4 bases and J shed 2 bases, with 9 bases lying between them. Germline V lookup: CDR1 GTSNPN, CDR2 SVGIG (reference sequence). The CDR3 sequence is CAWKRGAGNTIYF. DNA of the CDR3: TGTGCCTGGAAGCGGGGGGCTGGAAACACCATATATTTT.

The V call is TRBV6-1, the J call TRBJ2-7; perhaps TRBD2 as D (6 bases). CDR1 MNHNS and CDR2 SASEGT come from the germline V gene. The V and J ends lost 5 bases and 4 bases respectively, with 18 bases between them. CDR3 length: 15 residues. In nucleotides, the CDR3 is TGTGCCAGCAGTAAAGAAAGGTGGGGGGATTACGAGCAGTACTTC. Translation: CASSKERWGDYEQYF.

This chain links TRBV7-8 with TRBJ1-3; 8 bases fit TRBD1. Germline V gene lookup returns CDR1 SGHVS and CDR2 FQNEAQ. The CDR3 is 14 residues long. With V trimmed by 8 bases and J by 15 bases, 18 bases remained unmatched. This chain's CDR3 is CASGINTQGGRAYF. For the CDR3, the DNA is TGTGCCAGCGGCATTAACACACAGGGGGGCAGGGCATATTTT.

V is TRBV5-1 and J is TRBJ1-5, with D perhaps matching TRBD1 (5 bases). The CDR3 is made up of 15 amino acids. V lost 4 bases and J lost 4, with 15 bases in between. The V gene's germline CDR1 is SGHRS and CDR2 YFSETQ. In DNA, the CDR3 is TGCGCCAGCAGCCCGGACATTTCGCGGAATCAGCCCCAGCATTTT. It specifies CASSPDISRNQPQHF. The full variable domain, rest sourced from reference TRBV5-1 and TRBJ1-5, is KAGVTQTPRYLIKTRGQQVTLSCSPISGHRSVSWYQQTPGQGLQFLFEYFSETQRNKGNFPGRFSGRQFSNSRSEMNVSTLELGDSALYLCASSPDISRNQPQHFGDGTRLSIL.

The chain combines TRBV27 with TRBJ2-7; a weak D match, TRBD2 (6 bases). Trimming left V 6 bases short and J 1 base short, with 19 bases between. The length of the CDR3 is 16 residues. CDR1 and CDR2 (germline): MNHEY, SMNVEV (reference sequence). The CDR3 DNA reads TGTGCCAGCAGATTAGGGGCCGGGACTGAGTCCTACGAGCAGTACTTC. It translates to CASRLGAGTESYEQYF.

The CDR3 DNA follows: TGTGCCAGCAGCTTAGCTACAGGGGGAGGAAACACCATATATTTT. Its protein product is CASSLATGGGNTIYF. The V and J genes are TRBV7-9 and TRBJ1-3, with 8 positions matching TRBD1. There are 15 residues in the CDR3. V gave up 0 bases and J gave up 4 bases; unmatched junction bases: 2. Germline V gene lookup returns CDR1 SEHNR and CDR2 FQNEAQ (reference sequence). Full variable domain (rest looked up from reference TRBV7-9 and TRBJ1-3): DTGVSQNPRHKITKRGQNVTFRCDPISEHNRLYWYRQTLGQGPEFLTYFQNEAQLEKSRLLSDRFSAERPKGSFSTLEIQRTEQGDSAMYLCASSLATGGGNTIYFGEGSWLTVV.

This rearrangement joins TRBV7-9 to TRBJ1-1; D uncertain. The germline CDR1 and CDR2 sequences are SEHNR and FQNEAQ (reference sequence). This CDR3 region has 13 residues. Trimming stripped 5 bases from V and 0 bases from J, with 7 bases between. In nucleotides, the CDR3 is TGTGCCAGCAGCCCTGAGATGAACACTGAAGCTTTCTTT. It translates to CASSPEMNTEAFF.